This is a list of T cell receptor beta chains from one sample in a study of T-cell reconstitution after alpha-beta-depleted transplantation in children. Each CDR3 protein gets one entry after TCRdb re-called the PCR reads with MiXCR. The table lists about 540,000 distinct CDR3 sequences, about a sixth of them singletons. The sequences come from PBMCs from the stem cell graft donor, collected from the stem cell graft. Source of these receptors: a human donor who donated a stem cell graft to a child with acute lymphoblastic leukemia. Both conserved end residues are trimmed from each CDR3. Fields, in order: V gene, CDR3 protein.

TRBV12-3/TRBV12-4,ASTFRDGPNTEAF
TRBV21-1,ASTHLPRRTQY
TRBV3-1,ASSHPNSGSAGDTQY
TRBV7-2,ASSLAPASLGGKLF
TRBV5-1,ASSLGGLDTDTQY
TRBV29-1,SVRTSGRGADTQY
TRBV12-3/TRBV12-4,ASRSMGGNQPQH
TRBV4-3,ASSQGSRGQKNTGELF
TRBV27,ASSLSRLTNEQF
TRBV4-2,ASSQAGGLGQNIQY
TRBV29-1,SDLGQGSGYT
TRBV19,ASSLSPGEQF
TRBV5-6,ASSLQGYRIGEQF
TRBV7-6,ASSFVRSDEQF
TRBV12-3/TRBV12-4,ASILSTLLGTGELF
TRBV4-1,ASSQEGLGPMNTEAF
TRBV10-1,ASSVRNSGRETQY
TRBV5-1,ASSLSAGWIYEQY
TRBV12-3/TRBV12-4,ASSFPRQFQWNTEAF
TRBV20-1,SARGRATQY
TRBV5-6,ASSPLVGNIQY
TRBV20-1,SHRRGDYGYT
TRBV5-4,ASSLAWATVVSLGSNVLT
TRBV7-2,ASSRYNSEQF
TRBV25-1,ASSDPGPNEQF
TRBV14,ASTPGLAGGRYFYEQY
TRBV20-1,SAREGLAGGDNEQF
TRBV12-3/TRBV12-4,ASSFRGGLF
TRBV12-3/TRBV12-4,ASSFGAPPNYGHT
TRBV2,ASRPSGAYNEQF
TRBV4-1,ASSRAGQLDEKLF
TRBV5-4,ASRPIEGEGYNEQF
TRBV5-5,ASSSGTGDNSPLH
TRBV7-8,ASRQGVNTEAF
TRBV9,ASSVRTGVDGELF
TRBV7-2,ASSFGIHEQF
TRBV29-1,SVGSSQGWRETQY
TRBV5-1,ASSFSGRAGNEQF
TRBV9,ASSVDGGGGETQY
TRBV7-8,ASSPPTGRTYEQY
TRBV12-3/TRBV12-4,ASSGGWTGANVLT
TRBV27,ASSLRGLAALQETQY
TRBV10-1,ASSESLANYEQY
TRBV12-3/TRBV12-4,ASSLRLADTQY
TRBV24-1,ATSDLVGTGGDNEQF
TRBV5-6,ASSITRQGTYSYEQY
TRBV5-1,ASSTNSGGNSPLH
TRBV5-1,ASSLEAGANTDTQY
TRBV18,ASSPREGIADITYEQY
TRBV19,ASSIKATGSISPLH